This is a list of T cell receptor beta chains from one sample in a study of radiotherapy plus CTLA-4 blockade in lung cancer. TCRdb's copy holds only in-frame clones and misses some; the assay was immunoSEQ multiplex PCR. The data show 60,000 to 70,000 clones, around 79% seen once. Sequenced material: peripheral blood, taken from a patient treated with radiotherapy plus ipilimumab. The receptors shown here come from a human donor with non-small cell lung cancer who had a complete response to radiotherapy plus ipilimumab. CDR3s include the opening cysteine and the closing phenylalanine or tryptophan. Fields, in order: J gene, clone size, V gene, D gene, CDR3 DNA, CDR3 protein. D genes are given only for firm matches. Expanded clones are given a class, and other clones once, few, many or no size at all.

J gene: TRBJ2-3
clone size: NA
V gene: TRBV5-1
D gene: NA
CDR3 DNA: TGCGCCAGCAGCTCCTCCGTGGCAGGGGGCACAGATACGCAGTATTTT
CDR3 protein: CASSSSVAGGTDTQYF

J gene: TRBJ2-7
clone size: NA
V gene: TRBV6-1
D gene: NA
CDR3 DNA: TGTGCCAGCAGTCTTACAGCCTCGGCTTGGGAGCAGTACTTC
CDR3 protein: CASSLTASAWEQYF

J gene: TRBJ2-6
clone size: NA
V gene: TRBV7-2
D gene: NA
CDR3 DNA: TGTGCCAGCAGCTCAGGGTCTGGGGCCAACGTCCTGACTTTC
CDR3 protein: CASSSGSGANVLTF

J gene: TRBJ2-3
clone size: NA
V gene: TRBV7-2
D gene: TRBD2
CDR3 DNA: TGTGCCAGCAGCTTCCTGAGAGTGGCTAGCGGGGGGGCAAGAGATACGCAGTATTTT
CDR3 protein: CASSFLRVASGGARDTQYF

J gene: TRBJ1-1
clone size: NA
V gene: TRBV6-6
D gene: NA
CDR3 DNA: TGTGCCAGCAGCCGCGAACTGGGAGCTGAAGCTTTCTTT
CDR3 protein: CASSRELGAEAFF

J gene: TRBJ2-7
clone size: NA
V gene: TRBV2
D gene: NA
CDR3 DNA: TGTGCCAGCAGCCGGTACAGGGAAGGGTACGAGCAGTACTTC
CDR3 protein: CASSRYREGYEQYF

J gene: TRBJ1-2
clone size: NA
V gene: TRBV6-5
D gene: NA
CDR3 DNA: TGTGCCAGCAGTCGTCGGGACACACCCCGGAGCGGCTACACCTTC
CDR3 protein: CASSRRDTPRSGYTF

J gene: TRBJ2-1
clone size: NA
V gene: TRBV10-1
D gene: TRBD2
CDR3 DNA: TGCGCCAGCAGTGACAGGCGGGGGAGCTCCTACAATGAGCAGTTCTTC
CDR3 protein: CASSDRRGSSYNEQFF

J gene: TRBJ1-1
clone size: NA
V gene: TRBV2
D gene: NA
CDR3 DNA: TGTGCCAGCAGTGAAAGATCAGAGAACGCTGAAGCTTTCTTT
CDR3 protein: CASSERSENAEAFF

J gene: TRBJ2-7
clone size: NA
V gene: TRBV6-5
D gene: TRBD1
CDR3 DNA: TGTGCCAGCAGACCAACAGGGGGCGGATCGTACGAGCAGTACTTC
CDR3 protein: CASRPTGGGSYEQYF

J gene: TRBJ2-7
clone size: few
V gene: TRBV7-2
D gene: TRBD2
CDR3 DNA: TGTGCCAGCAGCCCGGGGGGTAGCATCTACGAGCAGTACTTC
CDR3 protein: CASSPGGSIYEQYF

J gene: TRBJ2-3
clone size: NA
V gene: TRBV9
D gene: TRBD1
CDR3 DNA: TGTGCCAGCAGCGTCAGTGGGACAGGGGGAGATACGCAGTATTTT
CDR3 protein: CASSVSGTGGDTQYF

J gene: TRBJ2-5
clone size: NA
V gene: TRBV18
D gene: TRBD1
CDR3 DNA: TGTGCCAGCTCACTTCAACAGGGGCTCCAAGAGACCCAGTACTTC
CDR3 protein: CASSLQQGLQETQYF

J gene: TRBJ1-5
clone size: NA
V gene: TRBV7-2
D gene: TRBD1
CDR3 DNA: TGTGCCAGCAGCGAAAGGGTTTCAGGGGGCATCCAGCCCCAGCATTTT
CDR3 protein: CASSERVSGGIQPQHF

J gene: TRBJ1-6
clone size: NA
V gene: TRBV7-9
D gene: NA
CDR3 DNA: TGTGCCAGCAGCCCCCAGGGTATAGGTTCACCCCTCCACTTT
CDR3 protein: CASSPQGIGSPLHF

J gene: TRBJ2-1
clone size: NA
V gene: TRBV5-1
D gene: TRBD1
CDR3 DNA: TGCGCCAGCAGCTCGACAGGGCTTGGGGAGTTCTTC
CDR3 protein: CASSSTGLGEFF

J gene: TRBJ2-5
clone size: NA
V gene: TRBV7-2
D gene: NA
CDR3 DNA: TGTGCCAGCAGCCCCGACCCGACTGGGGAGACCCAGTACTTC
CDR3 protein: CASSPDPTGETQYF

J gene: TRBJ2-2
clone size: NA
V gene: TRBV10-3
D gene: TRBD1
CDR3 DNA: TGTGCCATCAGTGGGGGACAGGGGAACACCGGGGAGCTGTTTTTT
CDR3 protein: CAISGGQGNTGELFF

J gene: TRBJ1-2
clone size: NA
V gene: TRBV29-1
D gene: NA
CDR3 DNA: TGCAGCGCAGGAAATATGGGGGGTGGCTACACCTTC
CDR3 protein: CSAGNMGGGYTF

J gene: TRBJ1-3
clone size: NA
V gene: TRBV6-1
D gene: NA
CDR3 DNA: TGTGCCAGCAGTCCCGACAGGCTGGTTGGAAACACCATATATTTT
CDR3 protein: CASSPDRLVGNTIYF

J gene: TRBJ1-5
clone size: NA
V gene: TRBV28
D gene: NA
CDR3 DNA: TGTGCCAGCAGTTCTGGCCATAGCAATCAGCCCCAGCATTTT
CDR3 protein: CASSSGHSNQPQHF

J gene: TRBJ2-6
clone size: NA
V gene: TRBV19
D gene: TRBD1
CDR3 DNA: TGTGCCAGTAGTATGATGGACAGGGTGGATGCTGGGGCCAACGTCCTGACTTTC
CDR3 protein: CASSMMDRVDAGANVLTF

J gene: TRBJ2-5
clone size: NA
V gene: TRBV7-2
D gene: NA
CDR3 DNA: TGTGCCAGCAGCTTAGTTCTGGTAGAGACCCAGTACTTC
CDR3 protein: CASSLVLVETQYF

J gene: TRBJ1-2
clone size: NA
V gene: TRBV15
D gene: NA
CDR3 DNA: TGTGCCACCAGCAGAGGCGGCCAGGAGACTAACTATGGCTACACCTTC
CDR3 protein: CATSRGGQETNYGYTF

J gene: TRBJ1-5
clone size: NA
V gene: TRBV5-3
D gene: NA
CDR3 DNA: TGTGCCAGAAGCCCCGGAGTGAGAGAATATAGCAATCAGCCCCAGCATTTT
CDR3 protein: CARSPGVREYSNQPQHF

J gene: TRBJ1-1
clone size: NA
V gene: TRBV30
D gene: TRBD1
CDR3 DNA: TGTGCCGCTCGGACAGGTTTGGCGACCACTGAAGCTTTCTTT
CDR3 protein: CAARTGLATTEAFF

J gene: TRBJ2-1
clone size: NA
V gene: TRBV28
D gene: NA
CDR3 DNA: TGTGCCAGCAGCCTTAGGAGTTACAATGAGCAGTTCTTC
CDR3 protein: CASSLRSYNEQFF